The following is a TCR beta chain sequence with its context. The sample belongs to a study of blood T cell repertoires in COVID-19. Study overall: The analysed material was cDNA or gDNA that came from T cells, B-cell-depleted T cells, or PBMCs.

In the original processing: Reference gene primer amplification in the assay estimated nucleated cell counts. This table comes from immunoSEQ multiplex PCR, and its TCRdb copy is limited to in-frame clones, with some not included. That table furnishes V, J and clone size, whereas the DNA furnished D and trimming. The sample shows 250,000 to 300,000 clones, around 92% of them seen only once. Everyone who took part was 18 to 89 years old, and they came from about 25 US areas. Exposed enrollees had met someone with a PCR-confirmed or clinician-diagnosed COVID-19 case at some point within the 2 weeks before study entry. The CDR3 totals 15 residues. Germline loops: CDR1 MDHEN, CDR2 SYDVKM. The trim removed 2 bases at V and 7 bases at J, leaving 4 bases unmatched.

The gene calls are TRBV28 and TRBJ2-1, with 11 bases matching TRBD2. What was sequenced was PBMCs or T cells enriched from blood (not recorded which). The TCR was taken from a woman between 50 and 59 years old who had been exposed to COVID-19. The CDR3 sequence: CASSLTSGGRNEQFF. The CDR3 nucleotides read TGTGCCAGCAGTTTAACTAGCGGGGGCCGGAATGAGCAGTTCTTC.